Listed here are 13 T cell receptor beta chains from one sample, sequenced in a study of HIV-infected patients and healthy controls. 500 ng RNA was reverse transcribed with alpha and beta constant-region primers. Each of the alpha and beta chains got its own library through chain-specific third strand synthesis with indices. TCRdb fed the 5' RACE reads into MiXCR, producing one record per CDR3 protein. The sample lists about 6,000 distinct CDR3 sequences, 9.5% to 13% occurring once. The repertoire came from unfractionated whole blood and reflected all unsorted peripheral T cells. This specimen consisted of blood, obtained before antiretroviral therapy. The receptors here all came from an adult with HIV infection.

This clonotype was seen ten or more times. This sequence joins TRBV6-5 and TRBJ1-1; the match to TRBD1 covers 8 bases. V lost 5 bases, J lost 0 bases, and 5 bases stayed unmatched. The germline CDR1 and CDR2 sequences are MNHEY and SVGAGI. The CDR3 covers 15 residues. The CDR3 nucleotides read TGTGCCAGCAGTGCGGGGGACAGGATGAACACTGAAGCTTTCTTT. It specifies CASSAGDRMNTEAFF.

By share, this clonotype counts as medium-sized (0.01 to 0.1%). J is TRBJ1-6 and V is TRBV25-1; D is unclear. Looked up from germline, CDR1 is MGHDK and CDR2 is SYGVNS. The CDR3 covers 12 residues. V was clipped by 8 bases and J by 4 bases, with 6 bases between them. CDR3 loop: CASREYNSPLHF. In DNA form, the CDR3 reads TGTGCCAGCCGGGAGTATAATTCACCCCTCCACTTT.

The V call is TRBV29-1, the J call TRBJ2-4; D may be TRBD1 or TRBD2 (6 bases each). The germline V gene has CDR1 SQVTM and CDR2 ANQGSEA. The CDR3 has 15 residues. V was clipped by 8 bases and J by 3 bases, with 20 bases between them. The chain's CDR3 is CSIWGAGKGKNIQYF. The CDR3 DNA reads TGCAGCATCTGGGGGGCAGGCAAAGGCAAAAACATTCAGTACTTC.

This clonotype occurred many times. For the CDR3, the DNA is TGTGCCAGCAGTTTTGGGACGGGGGAGAGTGAAAAACTGTTTTTT. Translated, it gives CASSFGTGESEKLFF. The chain couples TRBV7-9 to TRBJ1-4, with a tentative D call TRBD1 (5 bases). There are 15 residues in the CDR3. V was pared by 6 bases and J by 7 bases, with 18 bases between. Germline V gene sequence: CDR1 SEHNR, CDR2 FQNEAQ (reference sequence). Supplemented by reference TRBV7-9 and TRBJ1-4, the full variable domain reads DTGVSQNPRHKITKRGQNVTFRCDPISEHNRLYWYRQTLGQGPEFLTYFQNEAQLEKSRLLSDRFSAERPKGSFSTLEIQRTEQGDSAMYLCASSFGTGESEKLFFGSGTQLSVL.

By its share, this clonotype is medium-sized. V is TRBV2 and J is TRBJ2-3, with unresolved D. V gave up 7 bases and J gave up 5 bases, with 16 bases separating them. There are 14 residues in the CDR3. CDR1 and CDR2 (germline): SNHLY, FYNNEI. This CDR3 reads CASTGRGVVDTQYF. CDR3 nucleotide sequence: TGTGCCAGCACTGGTCGTGGGGTGGTAGATACGCAGTATTTT.

This clonotype occurred many times. V is TRBV20-1 and J is TRBJ2-7; D remains ambiguous. The CDR3 is 15 amino acids. The germline V gene has CDR1 DFQATT and CDR2 SNEGSKA (reference sequence). Trimming cost V 0 bases and J 2 bases, with 14 bases left between them. The CDR3 loop reads CSARDDRGTTYEQYF. For the CDR3, the DNA is TGCAGTGCTAGAGATGATCGCGGTACCACCTACGAGCAGTACTTC.

Ten or more counts support this clonotype. This sequence joins TRBV19 and TRBJ2-5; D gene ambiguous. This CDR3 region has 11 residues. Per the germline V gene, CDR1 is LNHDA and CDR2 is SQIVND (reference sequence). The V and J ends lost 9 bases and 5 bases respectively, with 10 bases between them. The CDR3 coding sequence is TGTGCCAGCCAATACCTCGAGACCCAGTACTTC. Protein sequence: CASQYLETQYF.

This clonotype was counted at least ten times. The chain has TRBV11-2 and TRBJ2-7; D is possibly TRBD1 (5 bases). This CDR3 spans 15 amino acids. V lost 1 base and J 1 base, leaving 11 bases between the germline ends. Germline CDR1 SGHAT, CDR2 FQNNGV. The DNA of the CDR3 is TGTGCCAGCAGCTTAGCCCCCGGACAATCCTACGAGCAGTACTTC. It translates to CASSLAPGQSYEQYF.

This clonotype counts as medium-sized (0.01 to 0.1%). The chain combines TRBV5-6 with TRBJ2-3; D may match TRBD1 or TRBD2 (6 bases each). The CDR3 totals 18 residues. Germline V gene data show CDR1 as SGHDT and CDR2 as YYEEEE. V was cut by 6 bases and J by 2 bases, with 25 bases left in between. The CDR3 nucleotides read TGTGCCAGCAACCACCGATTGACGGGGGCAGCTTACACAGATACGCAGTATTTT. Protein: CASNHRLTGAAYTDTQYF.

In this sample, this clonotype turned up many times. This chain connects TRBV9 to TRBJ2-1; D may be TRBD1 (6 bases). V was pared by 4 bases and J by 9 bases, with 11 bases between. Germline V gene lookup returns CDR1 SGDLS and CDR2 YYNGEE. This CDR3 is built from 12 residues. CDR3 in amino acids: CASSSRGSEQFF. The CDR3 DNA is TGTGCCAGCAGCTCCAGGGGCTCTGAGCAGTTCTTC.

The chain recombines TRBV29-1 with TRBJ1-5; TRBD1 might be the D (6 bases). The CDR3 extends over 14 amino acids. Germline V gene lookup returns CDR1 SQVTM and CDR2 ANQGSEA. V gave up 6 bases and J gave up 2 bases, with 14 bases separating them. The CDR3 sequence: CSVRSGGRNQPQHF. The CDR3 coding sequence is TGCAGCGTGCGGAGCGGGGGCCGCAATCAGCCCCAGCATTTT. The entire variable domain, with the rest obtained from reference TRBV29-1 and TRBJ1-5, is as follows: SAVISQKPSRDICQRGTSLTIQCQVDSQVTMMFWYRQQPGQSLTLIATANQGSEATYESGFVIDKFPISRPNLTFSTLTVSNMSPEDSSIYLCSVRSGGRNQPQHFGDGTRLSIL.

By proportion, this clonotype is medium-sized (0.01 to 0.1%). J is TRBJ1-4 and V is TRBV7-2, with a possible D match to TRBD1 (5 bases). The CDR3 is 14 residues long. Trimming took off 1 base at V and 8 bases at J, with 11 bases between the two ends. Looked up from germline, CDR1 is SGHTA and CDR2 is FQGNSA. The CDR3 sequence is CASSLGVKGEKLFF. The CDR3 nucleotides are TGTGCCAGCAGCTTAGGCGTTAAGGGGGAAAAACTGTTTTTT.

This clonotype was recorded many times. The V gene is TRBV19, the J gene TRBJ2-3, with D hard to call. Trimming cost V 6 bases and J 0 bases, with 13 bases left between them. This CDR3 is 15 amino acids long. CDR1 is LNHDA and CDR2 is SQIVND in the germline V gene (reference sequence). The DNA for the CDR3 is TGTGCCAGTAGGCGCTGGGCGTCAAGCACAGATACGCAGTATTTT. Translation: CASRRWASSTDTQYF.